This TCR beta chain appears in the sequencing data of a study of CD4 T cells in relation to SARS-CoV-2 and coronaviruses. As for the study in general: TCR beta CDR3s were sequenced after roughly 10-day antigen culture of PBMCs. Shared crossreactive spike epitopes were mapped to their HLA restriction. Study results and caveats: Memory recall responses, not primary responses primed in culture, are what the assay detects.

About this clone itself: Its target is unknown.

Trimming removed 0 bases from V and 1 base from J, with 14 bases in between. CDR1 MGHRA and CDR2 YSYEKL come from the germline V gene. This CDR3 is built from 17 residues. Only in-frame clones appear in the TCRdb table, and some are missing; sequencing was by immunoSEQ multiplex PCR. Of some 46,000 clones detected, over 70% appear once; the ten largest clones hold more than 1.2%. This TCR came from an adult with COVID-19. Material: naive CD4+ T cells from PBMCs, cultured in vitro. Subset of the sample: naive CD4+ T cells isolated by negative enrichment. The gene calls are TRBV4-1 and TRBJ2-3; unclear D gene. CDR3 amino acids: CASSQETAGFGTDTQYF. The CDR3 nucleotides read TGCGCCAGCAGCCAAGAAACAGCCGGATTTGGCACAGATACGCAGTATTTT.